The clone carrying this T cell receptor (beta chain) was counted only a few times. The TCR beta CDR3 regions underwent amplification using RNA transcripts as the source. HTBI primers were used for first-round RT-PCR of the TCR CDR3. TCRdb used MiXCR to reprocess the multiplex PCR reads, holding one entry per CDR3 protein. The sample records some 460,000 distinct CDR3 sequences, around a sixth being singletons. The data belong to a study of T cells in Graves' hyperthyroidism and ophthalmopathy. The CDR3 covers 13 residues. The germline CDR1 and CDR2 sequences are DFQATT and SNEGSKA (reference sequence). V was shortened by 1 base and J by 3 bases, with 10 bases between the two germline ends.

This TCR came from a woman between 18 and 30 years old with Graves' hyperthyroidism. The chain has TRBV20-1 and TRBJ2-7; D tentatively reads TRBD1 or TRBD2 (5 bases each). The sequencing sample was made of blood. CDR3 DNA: TGCAGTGCTAGAGGTGGGGGAGTCTACGAGCAGTACTTC. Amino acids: CSARGGGVYEQYF.